Sequencing of this TCR beta chain was carried out in a study of shared T cell receptors in the human thymus. A remark on this clone: Compared with germline, one end of the junction differs, possibly owing to a read error.

Some clones are missing from TCRdb's copy, which holds only in-frame ones; the method was immunoSEQ multiplex PCR. The data contain hundreds of thousands of clones, 88% of them singletons. Germline-derived CDR1 and CDR2 are SGHNT and YYREEE (reference sequence). This CDR3 spans 15 amino acids. These data also formed part of another study, on human thymus T cells. That investigation notes: Resections from corrective heart surgery supplied the thymus tissue. Thymic TCR repertoires of unrelated people reportedly overlapped highly.

Sequencing input: thymocytes. V and J are TRBV5-4 and TRBJ2-5; 8 positions match TRBD2. The clonotype was recovered from a boy under three years old with a congenital heart defect. CDR3 region: CASSLAGEAGEIQYF. Written as DNA, the CDR3 is TGTGCCAGCAGTTTAGCGGGTGAAGCGGGGGAGATCCAGTACTTC.